What follows are 16 T cell receptor beta chains derived from one specimen sequenced in a study of blood T cells in healthy people across ages. The authors ran a second PCR of roughly 6 to 12 cycles using a sample-barcoded 5' primer and a J-beta primer mix. One entry per CDR3 protein results from TCRdb running MiXCR on the 5' RACE reads. Of under 750,000 distinct CDR3 sequences detected, roughly 48% appear once; the ten largest clones hold 20% to 25%. Sequencing was carried out using blood. These receptors all come from a man older than 75 in good health.

At least ten counts were recorded for this clonotype. The genes are TRBV29-1 and TRBJ1-2; 8 nucleotides line up with TRBD1. After removal of 6 bases from V and 4 bases from J, the junction contained 10 bases not matched to a gene. Germline V gene sequence: CDR1 SQVTM, CDR2 ANQGSEA. The CDR3 has 14 amino acids. Here the CDR3 DNA reads TGCAGCGTGGCAGGGGGCGCGGGGCCCTATGGCTACACCTTC. Its translation: CSVAGGAGPYGYTF.

This clonotype has a count of ten or more. This sequence joins TRBV6-6 and TRBJ2-1; 9 nucleotides match TRBD2. The germline gives CDR1 MNHNY, CDR2 SVGAGI (reference sequence). The CDR3 has 15 amino acids. Trimming took 5 bases from V and 4 from J; bases not matched to a gene: 6. The DNA for the CDR3 is TGTGCCAGCAGTACCCAGGGACTAGCTTACAATGAGCAGTTCTTC. It translates to CASSTQGLAYNEQFF.

The chain carries TRBV20-1 and TRBJ2-3; TRBD2 aligns across 7 bases. This CDR3 spans 15 amino acids. Germline CDR1 and CDR2: DFQATT and SNEGSKA (reference sequence). The junction had 8 bases not matched to a gene; V was cut back by 4 bases and J by 1 base. The CDR3 loop reads CSAISSSGRTDTQYF. The CDR3 coding sequence is TGCAGTGCTATTTCTTCTAGCGGCCGCACAGATACGCAGTATTTT.

V gene TRBV6-6 combines with J gene TRBJ2-1; no firm D call. With 2 bases removed from V and 1 base from J, the gap between germline ends came to 6 bases. The CDR3 length is 14 residues. The germline gives CDR1 MNHNY, CDR2 SVGAGI (reference sequence). This CDR3 reads CASSYRLSYNEQFF. The CDR3 DNA sequence: TGTGCCAGCAGTTACCGGTTGTCCTACAATGAGCAGTTCTTC.

V gene TRBV20-1 combines with J gene TRBJ2-1; 8 bases map to TRBD1. With 0 bases clipped from V and 7 bases from J, the junction kept 5 bases outside the gene matches. Germline-derived CDR1 and CDR2 are DFQATT and SNEGSKA (reference sequence). The CDR3 sequence is 14 residues long. CDR3 DNA sequence: TGCAGTGCTAGAGATCAGGGGGCGGGAAATGAGCAGTTCTTC. Protein: CSARDQGAGNEQFF.

Only a few counts were recorded for this clonotype. The chain employs TRBV10-3 and TRBJ1-2, with D possibly TRBD1 on 6 matching bases. V lost 3 bases and J 4 bases, leaving 12 bases between the germline ends. The CDR3 consists of 14 residues. Germline CDR1 and CDR2: ENHRY and SYGVKD. The chain's CDR3 is CAISDRGHLYGYTF. CDR3 sequence (DNA): TGTGCCATCAGTGATAGGGGACATCTCTATGGCTACACCTTC.

The table lists this clonotype with many counts. The rearrangement uses TRBV6-6 and TRBJ2-3, with D possibly called TRBD1 or TRBD2 (6 bases each). CDR1 and CDR2 from the germline V gene are MNHNY and SVGAGI (reference sequence). CDR3 length equals 16 residues. Trimming cost V 6 bases and J 0 bases, with 16 bases left between them. Here the CDR3 reads CASSGPGGPSTDTQYF. The DNA of the CDR3 is TGTGCCAGCAGCGGACCCGGGGGCCCTAGCACAGATACGCAGTATTTT.

This clonotype was seen a handful of times. The rearrangement joins TRBV24-1 to TRBJ2-1; D ambiguous. The CDR3 covers 14 residues. Germline CDR1 and CDR2: KGHDR and SFDVKD. Trimming shortened V by 3 bases and J by 4 bases, and 9 bases separated the two germline ends. CDR3 bases: TGTGCCACCAGTGATCCGCTTCATTACAATGAGCAGTTCTTC. Translated: CATSDPLHYNEQFF.

This clonotype was seen a few times. The chain recombines TRBV28 with TRBJ2-7; no reliable D call. Looked up from germline, CDR1 is MDHEN and CDR2 is SYDVKM. V lost 10 bases, J lost 7 bases, and 17 bases lay in between. This CDR3 spans 12 amino acids. The CDR3: CATVAGVWEQYF. CDR3 nucleotides: TGTGCCACAGTTGCAGGAGTATGGGAGCAGTACTTC.

This clonotype was found a few times. V and J are TRBV11-2 and TRBJ2-7; no clear D gene. This CDR3 region has 16 residues. V shed 0 bases and J shed 3 bases, with 15 bases lying between them. CDR1 is SGHAT, CDR2 FQNNGV, per germline. CDR3 DNA: TGTGCCAGCAGCTTAGATCGGGCCCTTTTGGGCTACGAGCAGTACTTC. Translating it yields CASSLDRALLGYEQYF.

This clonotype was counted once. The rearrangement links TRBV21-1 to TRBJ2-1; the table calls TRBD2, which could not be checked here. TRBV21-1 is marked as a pseudogene. This CDR3 is 14 amino acids long. The CDR3 DNA is TGTGCCAGCAGCAGCCCGCGGGAGGAGAATGAGCAGTTCTTC. This sequence encodes CASSSPREENEQFF.

The chain couples TRBV7-9 to TRBJ2-7; 8 nucleotides line up with TRBD1. The germline V gene encodes CDR1 SEHNR and CDR2 FQNEAQ (reference sequence). The CDR3 has 13 residues. Trimming removed 4 bases from V and 5 bases from J; junction bases left unmatched: 4. In DNA, the CDR3 is TGTGCCAGCAGCTCCCGGGACAGGAACGAGCAGTACTTC. It translates to CASSSRDRNEQYF.

The chain joins TRBV6-2 or TRBV6-3 to TRBJ2-3, with 7 bases lining up with TRBD2. Germline-derived CDR1 and CDR2 are MNHEY and SVGEGT. The V segment lost 2 bases and the J segment 0 bases; nucleotides outside the gene matches: 11. The CDR3 covers 18 residues. The CDR3 region is CASSYPLGGKASTDTQYF. CDR3 bases: TGTGCCAGCAGTTACCCCCTCGGGGGGAAGGCTAGCACAGATACGCAGTATTTT.

The chain couples TRBV3-1 to TRBJ2-5, with D tentatively TRBD1 or TRBD2 (5 bases each). Per germline, CDR1 LGHDT and CDR2 YNNKEL (reference sequence). The CDR3 is 13 amino acids. The V and J ends lost 6 bases and 6 bases respectively, with 14 bases between them. CDR3 residues: CASRRDGRQTQYF. The CDR3, as DNA: TGTGCCAGCAGACGGGACGGCCGGCAGACCCAGTACTTC.

This rearrangement joins TRBV6-2 or TRBV6-3 to TRBJ2-2, with D perhaps given as TRBD1 or TRBD2 (5 bases each). V was trimmed by 5 bases and J by 3 bases, leaving 13 bases between them. Germline lookup yields CDR1 MNHEY and CDR2 SVGEGT. This CDR3 is built from 15 residues. The CDR3 loop is CASSPLRGDTGELFF. In nucleotides, the CDR3 is TGTGCCAGCAGTCCCCTCCGGGGCGACACCGGGGAGCTGTTTTTT.

This sequence joins TRBV4-2 and TRBJ2-1; the match to TRBD1 covers 12 bases. The trim removed 4 bases at V and 6 bases at J, leaving 7 bases unmatched. Germline CDR1 LGHNA, CDR2 YNFKEQ. This CDR3 comprises 16 residues. The CDR3 reads CASSREPGQGANEQFF. As DNA, the CDR3 is TGTGCCAGCAGCCGAGAGCCGGGACAGGGGGCCAATGAGCAGTTCTTC.